The present TCR beta chain was sequenced within a study of cytomegalovirus exposure and HLA in healthy donors. Study results and limitations: A later analysis linked a missense variant in DCLRE1C to the trimming of TCR beta V and J genes.

This clone was observed a single time. The antigen is undetermined. The PCR was carried out with 60 Vbeta primers and 13 Jbeta primers. Generated by immunoSEQ multiplex PCR, the TCRdb table keeps only in-frame clones and is missing some. This sample carries around 280,000 clones, about 90% of them seen once, and the ten largest clones take approximately 2.2%. V gave up 6 bases and J gave up 10 bases, with 18 bases separating them. Germline CDR1 and CDR2: MNHNS and SASEGT. The CDR3 contains 13 residues. The specimen sequenced was PBMCs. The TCR was taken from a woman aged 18 to 35 in good health and CMV-seronegative. The chain has TRBV6-1 and TRBJ1-1; the D gene is possibly TRBD1 (5 bases). CDR3 region: CASRGMGPLAAFF. CDR3 DNA sequence: TGTGCCAGCAGGGGAATGGGGCCTTTGGCAGCTTTCTTT.